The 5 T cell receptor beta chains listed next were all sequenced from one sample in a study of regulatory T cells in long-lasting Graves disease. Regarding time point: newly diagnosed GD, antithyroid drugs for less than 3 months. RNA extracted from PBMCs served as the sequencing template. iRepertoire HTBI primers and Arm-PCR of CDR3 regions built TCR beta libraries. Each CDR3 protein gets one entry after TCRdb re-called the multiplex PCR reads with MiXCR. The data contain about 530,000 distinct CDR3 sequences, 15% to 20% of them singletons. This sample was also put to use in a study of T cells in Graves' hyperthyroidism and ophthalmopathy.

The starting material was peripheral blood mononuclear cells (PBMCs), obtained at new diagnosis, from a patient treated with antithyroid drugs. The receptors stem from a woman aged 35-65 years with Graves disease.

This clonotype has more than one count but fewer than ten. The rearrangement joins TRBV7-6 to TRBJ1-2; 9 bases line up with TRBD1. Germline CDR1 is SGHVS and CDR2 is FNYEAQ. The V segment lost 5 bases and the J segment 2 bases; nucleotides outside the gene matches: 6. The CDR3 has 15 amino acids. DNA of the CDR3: TGTGCCAGCAGCGCCTACAGGGGGCAGAACTATGGCTACACCTTC. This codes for CASSAYRGQNYGYTF.

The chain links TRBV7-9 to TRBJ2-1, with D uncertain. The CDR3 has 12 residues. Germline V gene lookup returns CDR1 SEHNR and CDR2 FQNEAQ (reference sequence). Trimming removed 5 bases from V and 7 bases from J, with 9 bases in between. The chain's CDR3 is CASSRVGNEQFF. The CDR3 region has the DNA TGTGCCAGCAGCCGCGTAGGAAATGAGCAGTTCTTC.

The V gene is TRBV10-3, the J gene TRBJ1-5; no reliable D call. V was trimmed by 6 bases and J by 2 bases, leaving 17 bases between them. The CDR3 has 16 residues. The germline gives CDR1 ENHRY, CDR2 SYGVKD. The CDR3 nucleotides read TGTGCCATCAGCGGCGGGGATGGTACGGGCAATCAGCCCCAGCATTTT. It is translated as CAISGGDGTGNQPQHF.

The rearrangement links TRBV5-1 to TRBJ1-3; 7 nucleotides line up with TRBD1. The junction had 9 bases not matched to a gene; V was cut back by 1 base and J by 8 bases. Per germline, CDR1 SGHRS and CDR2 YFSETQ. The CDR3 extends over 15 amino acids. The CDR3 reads CASSLTGQEVDTIYF. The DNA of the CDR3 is TGCGCCAGCAGCTTGACCGGACAGGAGGTTGACACCATATATTTT.

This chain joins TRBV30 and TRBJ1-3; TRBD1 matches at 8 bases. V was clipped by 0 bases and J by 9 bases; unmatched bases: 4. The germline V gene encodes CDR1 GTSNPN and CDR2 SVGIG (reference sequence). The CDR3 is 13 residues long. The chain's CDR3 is CAWSVGTGGTIYF. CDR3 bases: TGTGCCTGGAGTGTAGGGACAGGAGGCACCATATATTTT.